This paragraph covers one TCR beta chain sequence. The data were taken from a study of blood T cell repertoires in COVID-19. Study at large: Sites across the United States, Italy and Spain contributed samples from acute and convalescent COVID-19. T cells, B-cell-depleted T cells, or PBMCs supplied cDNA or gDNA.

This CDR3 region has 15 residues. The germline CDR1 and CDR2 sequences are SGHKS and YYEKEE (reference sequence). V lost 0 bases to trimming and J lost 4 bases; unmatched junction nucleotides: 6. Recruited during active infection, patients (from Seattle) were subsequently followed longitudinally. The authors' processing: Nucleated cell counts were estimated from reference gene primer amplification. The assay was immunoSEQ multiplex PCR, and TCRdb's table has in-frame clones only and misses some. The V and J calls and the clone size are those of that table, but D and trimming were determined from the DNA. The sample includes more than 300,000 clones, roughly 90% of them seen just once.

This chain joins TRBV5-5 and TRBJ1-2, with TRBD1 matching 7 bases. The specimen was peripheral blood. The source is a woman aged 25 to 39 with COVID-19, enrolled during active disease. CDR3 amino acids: CASSLAGTEPYGYTF. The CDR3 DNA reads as TGTGCCAGCAGCTTGGCCGGGACAGAGCCCTATGGCTACACCTTC.